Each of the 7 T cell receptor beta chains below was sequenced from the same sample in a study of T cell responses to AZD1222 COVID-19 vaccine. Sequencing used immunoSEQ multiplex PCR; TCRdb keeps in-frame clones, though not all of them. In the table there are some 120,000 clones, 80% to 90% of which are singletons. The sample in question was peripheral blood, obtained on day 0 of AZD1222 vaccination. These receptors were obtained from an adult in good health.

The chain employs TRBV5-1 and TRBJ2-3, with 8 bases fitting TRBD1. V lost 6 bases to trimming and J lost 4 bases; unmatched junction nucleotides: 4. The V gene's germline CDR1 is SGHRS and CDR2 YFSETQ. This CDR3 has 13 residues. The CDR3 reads CASNGQGPDTQYF. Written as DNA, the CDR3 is TGCGCCAGCAACGGACAGGGCCCAGATACGCAGTATTTT.

The CDR3 DNA is TGCAGCGTTGTCGTGGGAGTCACTGAAGCTTTCTTT. Its protein product is CSVVVGVTEAFF. V and J are TRBV29-1 and TRBJ1-1; the D is unclear. The ends were cut back, 4 bases at V and 4 bases at J, with 10 bases in the middle. The CDR3 consists of 12 residues. Germline CDR1 SQVTM, CDR2 ANQGSEA.

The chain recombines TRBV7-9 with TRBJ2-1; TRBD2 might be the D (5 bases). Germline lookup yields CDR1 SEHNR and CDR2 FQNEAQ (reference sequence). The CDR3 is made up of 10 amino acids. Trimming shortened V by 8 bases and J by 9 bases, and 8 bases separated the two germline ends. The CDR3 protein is CASSAGEQFF. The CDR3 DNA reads TGTGCCAGCTCTGCGGGTGAGCAGTTCTTC.

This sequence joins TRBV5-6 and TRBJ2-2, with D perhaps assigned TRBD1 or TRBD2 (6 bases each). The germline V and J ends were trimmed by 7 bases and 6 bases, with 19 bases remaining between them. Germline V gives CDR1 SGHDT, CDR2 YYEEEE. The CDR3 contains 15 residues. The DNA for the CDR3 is TGTGCCAGCCTCCCCTTGGGGGGCGGCTCCGGGGAGCTGTTTTTT. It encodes CASLPLGGGSGELFF.

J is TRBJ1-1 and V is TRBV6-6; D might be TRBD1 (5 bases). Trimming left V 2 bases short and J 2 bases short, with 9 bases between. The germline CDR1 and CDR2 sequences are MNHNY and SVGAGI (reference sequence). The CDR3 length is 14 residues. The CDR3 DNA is TGTGCCAGCAGTTACCTCGACAGAAACACTGAAGCTTTCTTT. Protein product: CASSYLDRNTEAFF.

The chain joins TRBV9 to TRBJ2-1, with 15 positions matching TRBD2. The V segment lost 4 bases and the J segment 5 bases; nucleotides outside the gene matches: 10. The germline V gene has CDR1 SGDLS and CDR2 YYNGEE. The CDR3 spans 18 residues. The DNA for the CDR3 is TGTGCCAGCAGCACCAGAGGGACTAGCGGGAGGCGGGACAATGAGCAGTTCTTC. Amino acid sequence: CASSTRGTSGRRDNEQFF.

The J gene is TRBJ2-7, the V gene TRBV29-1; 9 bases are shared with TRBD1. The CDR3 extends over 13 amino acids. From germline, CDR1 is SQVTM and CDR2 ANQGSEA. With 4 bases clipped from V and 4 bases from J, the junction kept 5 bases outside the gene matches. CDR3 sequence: CSVGQDRGYEQYF. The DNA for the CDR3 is TGCAGCGTTGGTCAGGACAGGGGTTACGAGCAGTACTTC.